This T cell receptor (beta chain) was sequenced in a study of T cell changes during pregnancy in multiple sclerosis. Generated by immunoSEQ multiplex PCR, the TCRdb table keeps only in-frame clones and is missing some. The sample has under 20,000 clones; roughly 81% are singletons. Trimming cost V 4 bases and J 3 bases; bases outside gene matches: 3. Per the germline V gene, CDR1 is LGHNA and CDR2 is YSLEER. The CDR3 sequence is 14 residues long. This TCR was recovered from a female donor in good health, enrolled as a control in a pregnancy study. The J gene is TRBJ2-7, the V gene TRBV4-3; 10 bases are a match to TRBD2. The material was CD8+ T cells from peripheral blood mononuclear cells, obtained in the second trimester of pregnancy. The CDR3 DNA reads TGCGCCAGCAGCCCATTAGCGGGGGGCTACGAGCAGTACTTC. Translated, it gives CASSPLAGGYEQYF.